The 27 T cell receptor beta chains presented below share a single source sample, sequenced in a study of read filtering for tumor transcriptome and immune sequencing (TCRdb year 2020). The sample was run on an Illumina HiSeq 4000. TCR libraries were constructed from approximately 360 ng RNA using the Immunoverse kit, and molecular barcoded adaptors covering alpha/delta and beta/gamma chains were employed. TCRdb reworked the public reads: Q25 trimming with fastp, MiXCR clone assembly, productive beta chains retained. Every CDR3 protein is listed once, alongside the most common genes and DNA of its rows. The sample data list about 63,000 distinct CDR3 sequences, and about 15% of these were observed just once. The biggest ten clones account for 40% to 55% of the sample. The specimen sequenced was a population of CD138-negative cells sorted from bone marrow. The cell subset or site label for this specimen denotes: bone marrow mononuclear cells depleted of CD138+ plasma/myeloma cells by negative magnetic selection. Receptor source: a donor at least 40 years old with multiple myeloma.

This clonotype was recorded at least ten times. This chain links TRBV30 with TRBJ2-1; TRBD2 aligns across 9 bases. V lost 0 bases to trimming and J lost 8 bases; unmatched junction nucleotides: 8. CDR1 is GTSNPN, CDR2 SVGIG, per germline (reference sequence). The CDR3 is 15 residues long. This CDR3 is CAWSVLSGSKDEQFF. CDR3 nucleotide sequence: TGTGCCTGGAGTGTACTTAGCGGGAGTAAGGATGAGCAGTTCTTC. Filled out from reference TRBV30 and TRBJ2-1, the complete variable domain reads SQTIHQWPATLVQPVGSPLSLECTVEGTSNPNLYWYRQAAGRGLQLLFYSVGIGQISSEVPQNLSASRPQDRQFILSSKKLLLSDSGFYLCAWSVLSGSKDEQFFGPGTRLTVL.

The gene calls are TRBV30 and TRBJ1-5; TRBD1 agrees at 7 bases. The ends lost 0 bases at V and 2 bases at J; junction bases unmatched: 4. The CDR3 spans 15 residues. CDR1 and CDR2 from the germline V gene are GTSNPN and SVGIG (reference sequence). This chain's CDR3 is CAWSVVGGGNQPQHF. CDR3 in DNA: TGTGCCTGGAGTGTAGTAGGGGGCGGCAATCAGCCCCAGCATTTT. Drawing the rest from reference TRBV30 and TRBJ1-5, the complete variable domain is SQTIHQWPATLVQPVGSPLSLECTVEGTSNPNLYWYRQAAGRGLQLLFYSVGIGQISSEVPQNLSASRPQDRQFILSSKKLLLSDSGFYLCAWSVVGGGNQPQHFGDGTRLSIL.

In regard to this clonotype: A much more abundant neighbour one base away suggests this may be a read error. The CDR3 region has the DNA TGCAGTGCTAGGGGTACAGCGGGACCTGCGTATTTT. Translating it yields CSARGTAGPAYF. This chain connects TRBV20-1 to TRBJ1-4; D may be TRBD1 (5 bases). The CDR3 spans 12 residues. Per germline, CDR1 DFQATT and CDR2 SNEGSKA (reference sequence).

This clonotype occurred many times. J is TRBJ1-5 and V is TRBV20-1; a weak D match, TRBD1 (5 bases). This CDR3 contains 14 residues. Between the trimmed V and J ends, which lost 6 bases and 6 bases, there was a span of 18 bases. Germline CDR1 reads DFQATT; CDR2 reads SNEGSKA (reference sequence). CDR3 in DNA: TGCAGTGCCTTTTTGGGGACTACGGGTCAGCCCCAGCATTTT. Translated, it gives CSAFLGTTGQPQHF.

This clonotype was recorded at least ten times. The chain recombines TRBV9 with TRBJ2-6, with a tentative D call TRBD2 (5 bases). With 3 bases removed from V and 4 bases from J, the gap between germline ends came to 8 bases. Germline lookup yields CDR1 SGDLS and CDR2 YYNGEE. The CDR3 has 14 amino acids. The CDR3: CASSATGGANVLTF. DNA for the CDR3: TGTGCCAGCAGCGCCACGGGAGGGGCCAACGTCCTGACTTTC.

Many counts were recorded for this clonotype. This sequence joins TRBV7-8 and TRBJ2-2; D is unresolved. The germline V gene encodes CDR1 SGHVS and CDR2 FQNEAQ. V lost 1 base and J 5 bases, leaving 14 bases between the germline ends. This CDR3 has 16 amino acids. For the CDR3, the DNA is TGTGCCAGCAGCTTAGGGCCCCTAGGCTCTACCGGGGAGCTGTTTTTT. Amino acids: CASSLGPLGSTGELFF. The full variable domain, rest sourced from reference TRBV7-8 and TRBJ2-2, is GAGVSQSPRYKVAKRGQDVALRCDPISGHVSLFWYQQALGQGPEFLTYFQNEAQLDKSGLPSDRFFAERPEGSVSTLKIQRTQQEDSAVYLCASSLGPLGSTGELFFGEGSRLTVL.

The sample holds a few counts of this clonotype. A much larger clone is a single base away; this may be a read error. The chain links TRBV4-1 to TRBJ1-2, with 12 bases aligning to TRBD1. Germline CDR1 MGHRA, CDR2 YSYEKL. The junction had 10 bases not matched to a gene; V was cut back by 1 base and J by 4 bases. This CDR3 is 18 amino acids long. The CDR3 DNA reads as TGCGCCAGCAGCCAAGCCCTCTCCGGGACAGGGGGCGGCTATGGCTACACCTTC. It is translated as CASSQALSGTGGGYGYTF.

This clonotype was counted at least ten times. The CDR3 sequence: CSAPPLARNNEQFF. CDR3 DNA sequence: TGCAGTGCCCCTCCCCTAGCACGGAACAATGAGCAGTTCTTC. V and J are TRBV20-1 and TRBJ2-1, with a weak D call TRBD2 (5 bases). This CDR3 spans 14 amino acids. Germline values: CDR1 DFQATT, CDR2 SNEGSKA (reference sequence). The V gene lost 6 bases and the J gene lost 5 bases, with 17 bases spanning the gap.

This clonotype was recorded many times. This chain connects TRBV7-3 to TRBJ2-1, with D possibly TRBD2 on 6 matching bases. The CDR3 spans 16 residues. The V and J ends lost 5 bases and 0 bases respectively, with 14 bases between them. Germline V CDR1 and CDR2: SGHTA, FQGTGA. The CDR3 sequence is CASSHQAGGSYNEQFF. CDR3 bases: TGTGCCAGCAGCCACCAAGCGGGCGGCTCCTACAATGAGCAGTTCTTC.

In this sample, this clonotype turned up a few times. This may arise from a read error, as a much more abundant clone is one base away. The CDR3 end shows no conserved phenylalanine or tryptophan, and so a read error is likely. The chain employs TRBV20-1 and TRBJ2-5; 9 bases map to TRBD2. V lost 5 bases to trimming and J lost 5 bases; unmatched junction nucleotides: 15. This CDR3 spans 16 amino acids. Germline V gene data show CDR1 as DFQATT and CDR2 as SNEGSKA (reference sequence). DNA of the CDR3: TGCAGTGCTCAGAGCCTTAGCGGGAGAGGATCCGAGACCCAGTACTCC. Translating it yields CSAQSLSGRGSETQYS.

This clonotype was seen at least ten times. V gene TRBV24-1 combines with J gene TRBJ2-1; the match to TRBD1 covers 7 bases. With V trimmed by 3 bases and J by 2 bases, 6 bases remained unmatched. CDR3 length: 16 amino acids. Germline V gene sequence: CDR1 KGHDR, CDR2 SFDVKD. CDR3 bases: TGTGCCACCAGTGATAGACAGGGTGGGACCTACAATGAGCAGTTCTTC. Its protein is CATSDRQGGTYNEQFF.

This clonotype was seen repeatedly, ten times or more. This chain connects TRBV6-1 to TRBJ2-7, with TRBD1 identical over 8 bases. The V gene end was trimmed by 6 bases and the J gene end by 2 bases; junction bases not matched to a gene: 3. The CDR3 is made up of 13 amino acids. CDR1 MNHNS and CDR2 SASEGT come from the germline V gene. CDR3 in DNA: TGTGCCAGCAGGCCGGGACAGGCCTACGAGCAGTACTTC. Residues: CASRPGQAYEQYF.

J is TRBJ2-5 and V is TRBV15; D call uncertain. The V end lost 0 bases, the J end lost 4 bases, and 12 bases lay between the germline ends. The CDR3 is made up of 15 amino acids. Germline CDR1 LNHNV, CDR2 YYDKDF (reference sequence). CDR3 sequence reads: CATSRDFTSAETQYF. DNA for the CDR3: TGTGCCACCAGCAGAGATTTTACGTCCGCAGAGACCCAGTACTTC.

There are a few counts of this clonotype. The V and J genes are TRBV28 and TRBJ1-2; TRBD1 matches at 7 bases. J was trimmed by 8 bases and V by 5 bases; bases with no gene match: 14. The germline V gene encodes CDR1 MDHEN and CDR2 SYDVKM. This CDR3 spans 15 amino acids. The CDR3 loop reads CASSPGTVASLGYTF. The CDR3 nucleotides are TGTGCCAGCAGTCCCGGGACAGTCGCAAGTTTAGGCTACACCTTC.

The table lists this clonotype with many counts. The chain combines TRBV7-2 with TRBJ1-1; TRBD1 matches at 9 bases. This CDR3 contains 15 residues. The ends lost 6 bases at V and 4 bases at J; junction bases unmatched: 9. Germline loops: CDR1 SGHTA, CDR2 FQGNSA. The CDR3 region is CASSKPQGASTEAFF. The CDR3 DNA reads TGTGCCAGCAGTAAACCACAGGGGGCGAGCACTGAAGCTTTCTTT.

This clonotype was seen at least ten times. The chain combines TRBV29-1 with TRBJ2-2; 10 bases are a match to TRBD2. From germline, CDR1 is SQVTM and CDR2 ANQGSEA. Germline trimming cut 3 bases from V and 3 bases from J; bases unmatched to any gene: 7. The CDR3 length is 16 residues. Written as DNA, the CDR3 is TGCAGCGTTGAGGCTAGCGGGAGAGAGTACACCGGGGAGCTGTTTTTT. This encodes CSVEASGREYTGELFF.

On this clonotype: Germline and junction disagree at one end, which may indicate a read error. This chain joins TRBV20-1 and TRBJ2-1; 8 bases agree with TRBD2. This CDR3 has 12 amino acids. Germline-derived CDR1 and CDR2 are DFQATT and SNEGSKA (reference sequence). The DNA for the CDR3 is TGCAGTGCTAGCGGGAGGGCCGGTGAGCAGCTCTTC. Protein: CSASGRAGEQLF.

This clonotype showed up many times. For the CDR3, the DNA is TGTGCCAGCAGCTTACTCGGGTCGACCTACGAGCAGTACTTC. Encoded protein: CASSLLGSTYEQYF. The V gene is TRBV7-8, the J gene TRBJ2-7, with D uncertain. The CDR3 runs 14 residues. Trimming removed 2 bases at V and 2 bases at J, with 10 bases between. In germline, CDR1 is SGHVS, CDR2 FQNEAQ.

This clonotype has a count of ten or more. The V call is TRBV20-1, the J call TRBJ1-5; TRBD1 agrees at 9 bases. Losses at the gene ends were 4 bases for V and 5 bases for J; bases not matched to a gene: 12. Germline V gene sequence: CDR1 DFQATT, CDR2 SNEGSKA (reference sequence). The CDR3 runs 16 residues. The CDR3 nucleotides are TGCAGTGCTATCCCCACAGGGGGCAGGTTGGATCAGCCCCAGCATTTT. It is translated as CSAIPTGGRLDQPQHF.

This clonotype came up many times. This chain uses TRBV12-5 with TRBJ1-1, with a weak D call TRBD1 (5 bases). The CDR3 runs to 12 residues. Trimming removed 4 bases at V and 9 bases at J, with 12 bases between. Looked up from germline, CDR1 is LGHNT and CDR2 is FRNRAP. The CDR3 here is CASGSPAGKAFF. In nucleotides, the CDR3 is TGTGCTAGTGGTTCCCCGGCAGGGAAAGCTTTCTTT.

The sample holds a few counts of this clonotype. One junction end disagrees with the germline gene, perhaps due to a read error. The chain recombines TRBV29-1 with TRBJ2-3; unclear D gene. This CDR3 has 15 residues. CDR1 is SQVTM and CDR2 is ANQGSEA in the germline V gene. The CDR3 DNA is TGCAGCGTTGTATCGGTGTTGGGCAGCACAGATTCGCAGTATTTT. This gives the protein CSVVSVLGSTDSQYF.

This clonotype was observed a handful of times. The chain recombines TRBV20-1 with TRBJ1-5; TRBD1 agrees at 7 bases. Per the germline V gene, CDR1 is DFQATT and CDR2 is SNEGSKA (reference sequence). There are 16 residues in the CDR3. After removal of 6 bases from V and 0 bases from J, the junction contained 11 bases not matched to a gene. CDR3 sequence: CSARQGSFNSNQPQHF. The DNA of the CDR3 is TGCAGTGCGAGACAGGGATCCTTTAATAGCAATCAGCCCCAGCATTTT.

The CDR3 nucleotides read TGTGCCAGCAGCTTCGGTACCCGAGGGGGTGAGCAGTTCTTC. It codes for CASSFGTRGGEQFF. The J gene is TRBJ2-1, the V gene TRBV21-1; TRBD1, the table's D call, was not compared with the DNA. TRBV21-1 is reported as a pseudogene. The CDR3 contains 14 residues.

This clonotype was detected a few times. CDR3: CASSLGLAGQQLFF. As DNA, the CDR3 is TGTGCCAGCAGCTTAGGACTAGCGGGGCAACAGTTGTTCTTC. The gene calls are TRBV7-2 and TRBJ2-1; 11 bases line up with TRBD2. V was clipped by 1 base and J by 15 bases; unmatched bases: 8. CDR3 length equals 14 residues. The germline gives CDR1 SGHTA, CDR2 FQGNSA.

This clonotype was observed a handful of times. One base away lies a much larger clone, so this may be a sequencing read error. The J gene is TRBJ2-1, the V gene TRBV12-3 or TRBV12-4; tentatively, D is TRBD2 (6 bases). The CDR3 runs 19 residues. V lost 3 bases to trimming and J lost 9 bases, with 30 bases between them. The CDR3 DNA follows: TGTGCCAGCAGTTTTGATCCCCCTGGGACGGGAGTAGGTTCGGGTGAGCAGTTCTTC. Protein: CASSFDPPGTGVGSGEQFF.

Ten or more counts support this clonotype. V gene TRBV7-9 combines with J gene TRBJ2-7, with 7 bases aligning to TRBD2. The CDR3 runs to 14 residues. Losses at the gene ends were 6 bases for V and 3 bases for J; bases not matched to a gene: 8. Germline V gives CDR1 SEHNR, CDR2 FQNEAQ (reference sequence). CDR3 residues: CASSRLALGYEQYF. The CDR3 DNA follows: TGTGCCAGCAGTCGACTAGCCTTGGGCTACGAGCAGTACTTC.

This chain joins TRBV7-9 and TRBJ2-5; TRBD2 matches at 11 bases. In germline, CDR1 is SEHNR, CDR2 FQNEAQ (reference sequence). The V segment lost 4 bases and the J segment 3 bases; nucleotides outside the gene matches: 4. CDR3 length equals 15 residues. In nucleotides, the CDR3 is TGTGCCAGCAGCTCGACTAGCGGGAAGGAAGAGACCCAGTACTTC. Its translation: CASSSTSGKEETQYF.